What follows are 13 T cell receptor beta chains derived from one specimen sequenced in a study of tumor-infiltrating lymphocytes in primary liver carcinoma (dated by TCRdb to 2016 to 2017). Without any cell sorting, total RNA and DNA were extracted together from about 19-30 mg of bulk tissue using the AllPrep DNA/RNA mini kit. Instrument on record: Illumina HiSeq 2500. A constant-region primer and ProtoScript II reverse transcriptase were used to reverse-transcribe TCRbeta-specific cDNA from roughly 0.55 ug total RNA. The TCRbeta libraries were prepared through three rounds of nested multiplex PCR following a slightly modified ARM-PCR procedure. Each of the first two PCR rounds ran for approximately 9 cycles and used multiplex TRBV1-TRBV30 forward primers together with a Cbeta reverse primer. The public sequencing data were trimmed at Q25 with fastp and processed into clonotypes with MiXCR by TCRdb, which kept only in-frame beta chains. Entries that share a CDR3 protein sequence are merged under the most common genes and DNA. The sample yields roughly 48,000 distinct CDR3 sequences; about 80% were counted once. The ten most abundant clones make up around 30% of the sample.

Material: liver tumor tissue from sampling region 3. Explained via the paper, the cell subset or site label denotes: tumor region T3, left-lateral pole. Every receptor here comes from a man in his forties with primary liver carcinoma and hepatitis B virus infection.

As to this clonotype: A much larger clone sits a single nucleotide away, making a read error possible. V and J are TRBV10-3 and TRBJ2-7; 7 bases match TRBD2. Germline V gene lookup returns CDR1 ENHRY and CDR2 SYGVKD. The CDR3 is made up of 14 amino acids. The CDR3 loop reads CVIRPGGGAYEQYF. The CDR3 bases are TGTGTCATCAGGCCTGGGGGGGGGGCCTACGAGCAGTACTTC.

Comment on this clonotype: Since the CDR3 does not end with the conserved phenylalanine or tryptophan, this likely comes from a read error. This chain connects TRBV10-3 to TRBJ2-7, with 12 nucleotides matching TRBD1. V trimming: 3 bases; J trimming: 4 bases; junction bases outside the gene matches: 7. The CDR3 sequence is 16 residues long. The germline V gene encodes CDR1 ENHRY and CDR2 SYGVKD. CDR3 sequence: CAISDTGTGGKYEQYP. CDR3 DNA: TGTGCCATCAGTGATACCGGGACAGGGGGCAAATACGAGCAGTACCCC.

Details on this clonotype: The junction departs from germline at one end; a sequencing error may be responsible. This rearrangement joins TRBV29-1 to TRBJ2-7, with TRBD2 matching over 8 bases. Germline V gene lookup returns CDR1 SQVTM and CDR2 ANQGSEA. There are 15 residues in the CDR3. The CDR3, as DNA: TGCAGCGTTTCGAACGCGGGAGGTGCCTTCTACGAGCAGTGCTTC. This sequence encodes CSVSNAGGAFYEQCF.

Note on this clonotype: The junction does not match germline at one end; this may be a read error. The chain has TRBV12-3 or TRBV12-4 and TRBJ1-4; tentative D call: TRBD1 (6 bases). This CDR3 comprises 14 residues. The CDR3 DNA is TGTGCCAGCAAGTTGACAGGTTCAGATGAAAAACTGTATTTT. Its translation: CASKLTGSDEKLYF.

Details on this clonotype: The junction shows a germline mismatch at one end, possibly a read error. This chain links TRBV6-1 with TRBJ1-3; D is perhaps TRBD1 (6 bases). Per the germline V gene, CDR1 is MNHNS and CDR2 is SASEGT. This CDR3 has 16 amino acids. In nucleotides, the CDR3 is TGTGCCACCAACCAAAGAAGGACAGACACTGGAAACACAATATATTTT. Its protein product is CATNQRRTDTGNTIYF.

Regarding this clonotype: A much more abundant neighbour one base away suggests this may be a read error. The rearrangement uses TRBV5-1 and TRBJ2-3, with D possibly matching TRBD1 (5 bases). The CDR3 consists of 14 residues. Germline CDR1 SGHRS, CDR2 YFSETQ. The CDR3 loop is CASSLSGYGDTRYF. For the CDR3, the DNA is TGCGCCAGCAGCTTGTCAGGGTATGGGGATACGCGGTATTTT.

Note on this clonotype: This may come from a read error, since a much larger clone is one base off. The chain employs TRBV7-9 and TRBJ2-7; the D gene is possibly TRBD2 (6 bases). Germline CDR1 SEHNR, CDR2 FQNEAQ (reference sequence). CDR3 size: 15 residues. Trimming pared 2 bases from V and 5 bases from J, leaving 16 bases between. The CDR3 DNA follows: TGTGCCAGCAGCTTACGGGGGTGGTGGATCGACGAGCAGTACTTC. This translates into CASSLRGWWIDEQYF.

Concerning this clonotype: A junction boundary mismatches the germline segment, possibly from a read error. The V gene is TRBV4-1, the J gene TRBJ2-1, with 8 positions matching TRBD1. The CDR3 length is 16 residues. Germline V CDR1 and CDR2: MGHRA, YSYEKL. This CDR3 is CASGHPQGANYNGQFF. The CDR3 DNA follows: TGCGCCAGCGGCCATCCGCAGGGGGCGAATTATAATGGGCAGTTCTTC.

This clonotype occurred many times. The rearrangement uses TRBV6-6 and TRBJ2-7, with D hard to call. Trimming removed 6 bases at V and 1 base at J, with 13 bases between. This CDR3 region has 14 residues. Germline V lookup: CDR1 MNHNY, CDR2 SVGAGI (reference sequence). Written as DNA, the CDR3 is TGTGCCAGCAGCCAAACGTCTAGTTCCTACGAGCAGTACTTC. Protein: CASSQTSSSYEQYF.

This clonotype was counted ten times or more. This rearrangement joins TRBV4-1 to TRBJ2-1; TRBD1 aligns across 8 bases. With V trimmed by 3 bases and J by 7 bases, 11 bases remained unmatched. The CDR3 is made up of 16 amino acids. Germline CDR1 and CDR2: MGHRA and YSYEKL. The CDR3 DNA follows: TGCGCCAGCAGCCATCCGCAGGGGGCGAATTATAATGAGCAGTTCTTC. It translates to CASSHPQGANYNEQFF.

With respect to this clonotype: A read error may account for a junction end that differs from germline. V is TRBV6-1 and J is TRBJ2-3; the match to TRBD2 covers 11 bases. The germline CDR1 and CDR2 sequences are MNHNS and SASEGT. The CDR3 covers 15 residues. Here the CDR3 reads CVSGELAGETDTQYF. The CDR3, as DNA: TGTGTCAGCGGTGAACTAGCGGGAGAGACAGATACGCAGTATTTT.

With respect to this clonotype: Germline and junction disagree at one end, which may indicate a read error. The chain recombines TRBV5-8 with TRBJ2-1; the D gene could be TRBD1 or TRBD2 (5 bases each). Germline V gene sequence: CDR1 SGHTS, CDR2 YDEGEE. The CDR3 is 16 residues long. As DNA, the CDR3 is TGTGCCGGAAGCCTCGGACTCTTTGGGGCCTATAATGAGCAGTTCTTC. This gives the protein CAGSLGLFGAYNEQFF.

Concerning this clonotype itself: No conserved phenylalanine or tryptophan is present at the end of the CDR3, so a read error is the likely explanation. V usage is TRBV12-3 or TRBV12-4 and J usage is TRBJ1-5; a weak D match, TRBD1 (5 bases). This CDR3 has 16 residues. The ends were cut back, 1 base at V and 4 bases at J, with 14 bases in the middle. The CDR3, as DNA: TGTGCCAGCAGTTTAGGTGCTGGGACGGGTAATCAGCCCCAGCATTCT. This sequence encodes CASSLGAGTGNQPQHS.